The rows below give T cell receptor beta chains drawn from one sample of a study of T cells in Graves' hyperthyroidism and ophthalmopathy. One entry per CDR3 protein results from TCRdb running MiXCR on the multiplex PCR reads. The table records 700,000 to 950,000 distinct CDR3 sequences, about 35% of them present only once. The sequencing input was blood. The source of these receptors is a woman in her forties with Graves' hyperthyroidism. Both conserved end residues are part of each CDR3. D genes are given only for firm matches. Not all rows give a size; the values are once, few, many and, for expanded clones, a class.

abundance	v_gene	len	j_gene	d_gene	CDR3aa	CDR3nt
many	TRBV10-3	15	TRBJ2-5	.	CAISVQQSRKETQYF	TGTGCCATCAGTGTCCAACAGTCCCGTAAAGAGACCCAGTACTTC
.	TRBV12-5	13	TRBJ1-1	.	CASGLGVNTEAFF	TGTGCTAGTGGTTTGGGAGTGAACACTGAAGCTTTCTTT
.	TRBV24-1	15	TRBJ1-1	.	CASSKGPLKNTEAFF	TGTGCCAGCAGTAAGGGACCGCTGAAGAACACTGAAGCTTTCTTT
many	TRBV2	13	TRBJ1-5	.	CASRSYSNQPQHF	TGTGCCAGCAGAAGCTATAGCAATCAGCCCCAGCATTTT
many	TRBV19	14	TRBJ1-1	.	CASIPGRENTEAFF	TGTGCCAGTATCCCAGGGAGGGAAAACACTGAAGCTTTCTTT
.	TRBV28	11	TRBJ2-7	TRBD1	CASGDSHEQYF	TGTGCCAGTGGGGACAGTCACGAGCAGTACTTC
many	TRBV25-1	16	TRBJ2-5	TRBD2	CASSAMGLAGKETQYF	TGTGCCAGCAGTGCTATGGGGCTAGCGGGGAAAGAGACCCAGTACTTC
many	TRBV7-9	15	TRBJ2-2	.	CASSITKGNTGELFF	TGTGCCAGCAGCATAACGAAGGGGAACACCGGGGAGCTGTTTTTT
.	TRBV6-5	15	TRBJ2-2	.	CAISYVQAHTEELFF	TGTGCCATCAGTTACGTGCAGGCCCACACCGAGGAGCTGTTTTTT
.	TRBV18	16	TRBJ1-4	.	CASSPPMAATNEKLFF	TGTGCCAGCTCACCACCGATGGCCGCAACTAATGAAAAACTGTTTTTT
many	TRBV10-3	14	TRBJ1-1	.	CAISVPGANTEAFF	TGTGCCATCAGTGTTCCTGGGGCGAACACTGAAGCTTTCTTT
few	TRBV9	17	TRBJ1-3	.	CASSVGLPGASGNTIYF	TGTGCCAGCAGCGTCGGGCTCCCGGGGGCCTCTGGAAACACCATATATTTT
.	TRBV6-5	16	TRBJ2-5	TRBD1	CASSLGGTGKGETQYF	TGTGCCAGCAGTCTGGGGGGGACAGGGAAAGGGGAGACCCAGTACTTC
.	TRBV15	14	TRBJ2-3	.	CATSRMSNTDTQYF	TGTGCCACCAGCAGGATGAGTAACACAGATACGCAGTATTTT